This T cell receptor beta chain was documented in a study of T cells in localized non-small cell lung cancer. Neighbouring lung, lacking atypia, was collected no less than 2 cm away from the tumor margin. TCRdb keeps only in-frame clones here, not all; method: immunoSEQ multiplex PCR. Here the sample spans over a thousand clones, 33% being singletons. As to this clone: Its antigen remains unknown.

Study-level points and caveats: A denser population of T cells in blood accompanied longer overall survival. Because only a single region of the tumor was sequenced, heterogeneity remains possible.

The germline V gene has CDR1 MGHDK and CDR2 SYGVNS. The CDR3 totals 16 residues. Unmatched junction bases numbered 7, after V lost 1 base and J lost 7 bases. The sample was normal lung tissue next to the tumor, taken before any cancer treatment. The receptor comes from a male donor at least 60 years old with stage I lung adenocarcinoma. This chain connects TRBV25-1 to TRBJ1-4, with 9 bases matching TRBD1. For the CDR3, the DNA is TGTGCCAGCAGTGAATCCGGGACAGGGCGGGGTGAAAAACTGTTTTTT. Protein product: CASSESGTGRGEKLFF.